Given below is one TCR beta chain in context. Its target is not known. These data originate in a study of T cell repertoires in cytomegalovirus infection. Study outcomes and limitations: Cumulative frequency of public TCR beta families picked out carriers of CMV plus the relevant HLA. CMV-specific TCR beta clonotypes restricted by HLA-C were the ones dominating the ex vivo response.

TCRdb fed the reads into MiXCR, producing one record per CDR3 protein. The table lists 160,000 or so distinct CDR3 sequences, over 15% of them singletons. The sample taken for sequencing was CD8+ T cells from PBMCs. The sequence came from a human donor in good health (CMV status not recorded). Some clones in this sample may be carry-over from other donors' samples.

This CDR3 reads CASKTSGMNEQFF. CDR3 in DNA: TGTGCCAGCAAGACTAGCGGGATGAATGAGCAGTTCTTC. The chain combines TRBV6-2 or TRBV6-3 with TRBJ2-1, with 11 bases identical to TRBD2. Germline V CDR1 and CDR2: MNHEY, SVGEGT. This CDR3 has 13 amino acids. V lost 7 bases, J lost 7 bases, and 3 bases stayed unmatched.